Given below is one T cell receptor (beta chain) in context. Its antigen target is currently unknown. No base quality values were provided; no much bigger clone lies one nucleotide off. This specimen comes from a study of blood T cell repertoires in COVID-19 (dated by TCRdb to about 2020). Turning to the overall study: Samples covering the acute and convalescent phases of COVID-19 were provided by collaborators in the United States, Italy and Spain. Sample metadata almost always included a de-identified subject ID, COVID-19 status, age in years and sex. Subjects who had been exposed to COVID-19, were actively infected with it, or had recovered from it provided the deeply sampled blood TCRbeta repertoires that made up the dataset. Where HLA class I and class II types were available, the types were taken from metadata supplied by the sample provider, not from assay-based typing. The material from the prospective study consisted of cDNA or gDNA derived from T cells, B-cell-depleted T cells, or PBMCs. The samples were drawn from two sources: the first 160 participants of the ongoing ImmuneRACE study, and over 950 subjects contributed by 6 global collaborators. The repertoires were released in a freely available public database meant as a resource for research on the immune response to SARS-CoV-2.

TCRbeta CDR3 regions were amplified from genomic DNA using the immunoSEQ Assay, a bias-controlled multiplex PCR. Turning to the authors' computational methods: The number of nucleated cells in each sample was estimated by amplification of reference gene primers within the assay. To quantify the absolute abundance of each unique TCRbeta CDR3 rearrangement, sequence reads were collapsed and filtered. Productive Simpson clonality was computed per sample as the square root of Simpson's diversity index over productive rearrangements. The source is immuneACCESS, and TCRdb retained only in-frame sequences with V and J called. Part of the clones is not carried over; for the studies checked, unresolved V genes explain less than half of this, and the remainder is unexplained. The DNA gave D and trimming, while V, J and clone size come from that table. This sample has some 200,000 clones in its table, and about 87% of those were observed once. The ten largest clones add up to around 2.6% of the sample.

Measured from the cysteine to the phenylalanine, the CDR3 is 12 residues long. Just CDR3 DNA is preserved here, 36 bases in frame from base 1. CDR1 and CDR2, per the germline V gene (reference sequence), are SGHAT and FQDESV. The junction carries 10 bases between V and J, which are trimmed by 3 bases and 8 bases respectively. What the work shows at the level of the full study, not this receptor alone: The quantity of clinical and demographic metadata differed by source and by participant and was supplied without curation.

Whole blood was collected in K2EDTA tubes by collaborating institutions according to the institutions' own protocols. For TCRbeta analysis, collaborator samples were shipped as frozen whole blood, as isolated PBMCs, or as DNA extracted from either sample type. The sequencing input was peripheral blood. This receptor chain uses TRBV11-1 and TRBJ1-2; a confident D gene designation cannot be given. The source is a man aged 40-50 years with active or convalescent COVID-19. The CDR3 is CASSLGRDGYTF. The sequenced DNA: TGTGCCAGCAGCTTGGGCAGAGACGGCTACACCTTC.